The 32 T cell receptor beta chains below all came from one sample that was sequenced in a study of human T cells and chemical hapten exposure. TCRdb used MiXCR to reprocess the RACE reads, holding one entry per CDR3 protein. The sample holds roughly 69,000 distinct CDR3 sequences, roughly 9.6% seen once. Time point meaning: patch test 3, about 24 weeks after DPC sensitization. Treatment reported: therapeutic diphenylcyclopropenone sensitization with weekly scalp DPC. The source material was whole blood, sampled in connection with sensitization to the hapten diphenylcyclopropenone (DPC). These receptors were taken from a young woman with alopecia areata. Some clones in this sample may be carry-over from other donors' samples.

This clonotype was counted many times. J is TRBJ2-1 and V is TRBV4-1; D is uncertain. The germline V and J ends were trimmed by 5 bases and 13 bases, with 18 bases remaining between them. CDR1 MGHRA and CDR2 YSYEKL come from the germline V gene. CDR3 length: 13 amino acids. The CDR3 coding sequence is TGCGCCAGCAGCTTCAAGATCGAGTCTACCCAGTTCTTC. It translates to CASSFKIESTQFF.

This clonotype has a count of ten or more. This chain uses TRBV6-6 with TRBJ2-5; D not certain. Per the germline V gene, CDR1 is MNHNY and CDR2 is SVGAGI (reference sequence). Trimming removed 0 bases at V and 5 bases at J, with 13 bases between. There are 15 residues in the CDR3. The CDR3 DNA is TGTGCCAGCAGTTACTCGCTTCTCCTGGGGGAGACCCAGTACTTC. It codes for CASSYSLLLGETQYF.

This clonotype was observed at least ten times. The rearrangement uses TRBV28 and TRBJ2-3; D is perhaps TRBD1 (5 bases). The CDR3 runs 16 residues. CDR1 and CDR2 (germline): MDHEN, SYDVKM. The ends were cut back, 4 bases at V and 4 bases at J, with 18 bases in the middle. This CDR3 reads CASSSTLTGFSDTQYF. In DNA, the CDR3 is TGTGCCAGCAGTTCTACCCTCACAGGATTTTCAGATACGCAGTATTTT.

This chain links TRBV6-2 or TRBV6-3 with TRBJ1-5; D gene ambiguous. Germline values: CDR1 MNHEY, CDR2 SVGEGT. V shed 6 bases and J shed 4 bases, with 13 bases lying between them. This CDR3 is built from 14 residues. CDR3 coding DNA: TGTGCCAGCAGCAGGACCGGATTTAATCAGCCCCAGCATTTT. Its translation is CASSRTGFNQPQHF.

This clonotype was seen more than once but under ten times. The genes are TRBV7-9 and TRBJ2-7; TRBD2 matches 7 bases. The germline gives CDR1 SEHNR, CDR2 FQNEAQ (reference sequence). This CDR3 contains 13 residues. V trimming: 6 bases; J trimming: 2 bases; junction bases outside the gene matches: 4. The CDR3 loop is CASRGGGTYEQYF. DNA of the CDR3: TGTGCCAGCAGGGGCGGGGGTACCTACGAGCAGTACTTC.

Only a few counts were recorded for this clonotype. The CDR3 bases are TGTGCCAGCAGCCCCGTAACGGGACTAGCGGGAGTCGAGCAGTACTTC. Encoded protein: CASSPVTGLAGVEQYF. The chain carries TRBV4-2 and TRBJ2-7, with TRBD2 matching 14 bases. The germline V gene encodes CDR1 LGHNA and CDR2 YNFKEQ. The trim removed 4 bases at V and 6 bases at J, leaving 8 bases unmatched. CDR3 size: 16 residues.

This clonotype was recorded a few times. The chain uses TRBV5-1 and TRBJ2-7; D call uncertain. CDR3 length: 14 amino acids. V dropped 0 bases and J dropped 6 bases, with 13 bases sitting between them. Germline assignment: CDR1 SGHRS and CDR2 YFSETQ. The CDR3 region is CASSLAASEGEQYF. In DNA form, the CDR3 reads TGCGCCAGCAGCTTGGCCGCCAGTGAAGGCGAGCAGTACTTC.

This clonotype was seen just once. The genes are TRBV6-2 or TRBV6-3 and TRBJ2-1, with 7 bases matching TRBD1. The CDR3 covers 15 residues. J lost 1 base, V lost 6 bases, and 6 bases had no gene match. Germline V CDR1 and CDR2: MNHEY, SVGEGT. The CDR3 DNA sequence: TGTGCCAGCAGAACCGGGACAGTTTCCTACAATGAGCAGTTCTTC. Encoded protein: CASRTGTVSYNEQFF.

The chain couples TRBV29-1 to TRBJ2-3; the match to TRBD2 covers 8 bases. Unmatched junction bases numbered 4, after V lost 4 bases and J lost 1 base. Germline V lookup: CDR1 SQVTM, CDR2 ANQGSEA. This CDR3 region has 14 residues. The CDR3 reads CSVGRGARTDTQYF. The CDR3 DNA reads TGCAGCGTTGGGCGGGGGGCACGCACAGATACGCAGTATTTT.

This clonotype was seen a handful of times. The chain is built from TRBV25-1 and TRBJ2-1, with 7 positions matching TRBD1. Germline-derived CDR1 and CDR2 are MGHDK and SYGVNS. The CDR3 extends over 16 amino acids. The V and J ends lost 0 bases and 7 bases, in that order; junction bases with no gene match: 9. The CDR3 region is CASSEYFRDSTNEQFF. The CDR3 DNA sequence: TGTGCCAGCAGTGAATATTTCCGGGACAGTACTAATGAGCAGTTCTTC.

This clonotype was recorded a few times. The V gene is TRBV6-6, the J gene TRBJ2-1, with TRBD2 matching over 10 bases. Unmatched junction bases numbered 6, after V lost 0 bases and J lost 7 bases. Germline-derived CDR1 and CDR2 are MNHNY and SVGAGI (reference sequence). This CDR3 has 16 residues. CDR3 DNA sequence: TGTGCCAGCAGTTACTCGGCTAGCGGGAGTAAGAATGAGCAGTTCTTC. Protein sequence: CASSYSASGSKNEQFF.

This clonotype was detected a few times. The chain combines TRBV5-1 with TRBJ1-1; D is undetermined. This CDR3 has 14 residues. CDR1 and CDR2 from the germline V gene are SGHRS and YFSETQ. The ends were cut back, 5 bases at V and 2 bases at J, with 13 bases in the middle. This CDR3 reads CASSSGPANTEAFF. The CDR3 nucleotides read TGCGCCAGCAGTTCCGGCCCAGCCAACACTGAAGCTTTCTTT.

V usage is TRBV4-3 and J usage is TRBJ2-5; D not certain. Germline V gene data show CDR1 as LGHNA and CDR2 as YSLEER. The CDR3 runs 18 residues. The V gene lost 1 base and the J gene lost 5 bases, with 23 bases spanning the gap. The CDR3: CASSQGIGLEFGRETQYF. As DNA, the CDR3 is TGCGCCAGCAGCCAAGGAATCGGGTTGGAGTTCGGCAGGGAGACCCAGTACTTC.

This clonotype was recorded many times. The V gene is TRBV29-1, the J gene TRBJ1-1, with 8 bases matching TRBD1. The CDR3 has 13 residues. The trim removed 4 bases at V and 2 bases at J, leaving 3 bases unmatched. Germline V gene lookup returns CDR1 SQVTM and CDR2 ANQGSEA. The CDR3 coding sequence is TGCAGCGTTGGAGGACAGGGAAACACTGAAGCTTTCTTT. It specifies CSVGGQGNTEAFF.

This clonotype was counted many times. This chain connects TRBV4-2 to TRBJ2-5, with 10 positions matching TRBD2. The length of the CDR3 is 14 residues. Looked up from germline, CDR1 is LGHNA and CDR2 is YNFKEQ. V was clipped by 1 base and J by 4 bases; unmatched bases: 0. In nucleotides, the CDR3 is TGTGCCAGCAGCCAAGGACTAGCGGGAGAGACCCAGTACTTC. Translating gives CASSQGLAGETQYF.

The chain is built from TRBV7-2 and TRBJ1-1; D is possibly TRBD1 (5 bases). CDR3 length: 15 amino acids. Between the trimmed V and J ends, which lost 4 bases and 4 bases, there was a span of 16 bases. The germline V gene has CDR1 SGHTA and CDR2 FQGNSA. The CDR3 protein is CASSSGRWGSTEAFF. The CDR3 nucleotides read TGTGCCAGCAGCTCAGGGAGGTGGGGGAGCACTGAAGCTTTCTTT.

This clonotype was seen a handful of times. The rearrangement joins TRBV24-1 to TRBJ2-2; D may correspond to TRBD1 or TRBD2 (5 bases each). This CDR3 spans 15 amino acids. Between the trimmed V and J ends, which lost 9 bases and 0 bases, there was a span of 13 bases. Looked up from germline, CDR1 is KGHDR and CDR2 is SFDVKD. CDR3 in DNA: TGTGCCACCGGGACGACGCGAACGAACACCGGGGAGCTGTTTTTT. Amino acids: CATGTTRTNTGELFF.

This clonotype was seen a few times. V is TRBV12-3 or TRBV12-4 and J is TRBJ1-5; perhaps TRBD1 as D (5 bases). The CDR3 sequence is 14 residues long. Trimming took off 2 bases at V and 7 bases at J, with 12 bases between the two ends. CDR3 amino acids: CASSLTGGQQPQHF. In DNA form, the CDR3 reads TGTGCCAGCAGTTTAACCGGGGGTCAACAGCCCCAGCATTTT.

The gene calls are TRBV29-1 and TRBJ1-2; D gene unclear. The ends were cut back, 4 bases at V and 4 bases at J, with 7 bases in the middle. The CDR3 is 11 amino acids. Germline V gene lookup returns CDR1 SQVTM and CDR2 ANQGSEA. The CDR3 protein is CSVAGPYGYTF. The CDR3, as DNA: TGCAGCGTTGCCGGACCCTATGGCTACACCTTC.

This clonotype was picked up a small number of times. The genes are TRBV30 and TRBJ1-5, with unresolved D. This CDR3 contains 13 residues. The germline gives CDR1 GTSNPN, CDR2 SVGIG (reference sequence). Trimming removed 1 base from V and 1 base from J, with 5 bases in between. The CDR3 sequence is CAWSGTSNQPQHF. The DNA of the CDR3 is TGTGCCTGGAGTGGGACCAGCAATCAGCCCCAGCATTTT.

This clonotype came up a few times. The chain is built from TRBV9 and TRBJ2-7, with unresolved D. The germline V gene encodes CDR1 SGDLS and CDR2 YYNGEE. V was clipped by 0 bases and J by 5 bases, with 15 bases between them. This CDR3 comprises 15 residues. CDR3 loop: CASSVGADSPNEQYF. As DNA, the CDR3 is TGTGCCAGCAGCGTAGGGGCTGACTCCCCCAACGAGCAGTACTTC. The variable domain in full, with the rest retrieved from reference TRBV9 and TRBJ2-7, is DSGVTQTPKHLITATGQRVTLRCSPRSGDLSVYWYQQSLDQGLQFLIQYYNGEERAKGNILERFSAQQFPDLHSELNLSSLELGDSALYFCASSVGADSPNEQYFGPGTRLTVT.

The V and J genes are TRBV3-1 and TRBJ2-7; no clear D gene. Germline assignment: CDR1 LGHDT and CDR2 YNNKEL (reference sequence). Deletions cut 1 base from V and 7 bases from J, with 11 bases between. The CDR3 has 13 amino acids. The CDR3 DNA reads TGTGCCAGCAGCCAAGGCGAAGCTTGGGAGCAGTACTTC. It is translated as CASSQGEAWEQYF.

This clonotype was seen only a few times. The chain couples TRBV19 to TRBJ1-5; weak D call: TRBD1 (6 bases). The CDR3 extends over 15 amino acids. Trimming took 4 bases from V and 0 from J, leaving 10 bases between them. Germline V CDR1 and CDR2: LNHDA, SQIVND (reference sequence). CDR3 sequence reads: CASSKQGNSNQPQHF. DNA of the CDR3: TGTGCCAGTAGTAAACAGGGCAATAGCAATCAGCCCCAGCATTTT.

This clonotype showed up many times. The rearrangement uses TRBV6-1 and TRBJ1-5, with 8 bases lining up with TRBD1. The CDR3 is 14 amino acids. The germline CDR1 and CDR2 sequences are MNHNS and SASEGT. Trimming at V came to 6 bases and at J to 4 bases, leaving 5 bases not matched to a gene. CDR3 DNA sequence: TGTGCCAGCAGCGGTACAGGGGGAAATCAGCCCCAGCATTTT. As protein: CASSGTGGNQPQHF.

Many counts were recorded for this clonotype. This chain joins TRBV11-2 and TRBJ1-1, with 7 bases aligning to TRBD1. From germline, CDR1 is SGHAT and CDR2 FQNNGV. This CDR3 has 14 residues. The junction had 4 bases not matched to a gene; V was cut back by 2 bases and J by 4 bases. The CDR3, as DNA: TGTGCCAGCAGCTTAAGACAGGGCCGCACTGAAGCTTTCTTT. Encoded protein: CASSLRQGRTEAFF.

The rearrangement uses TRBV27 and TRBJ2-1, with a tentative D call TRBD1 (6 bases). There are 14 residues in the CDR3. V was cut by 3 bases and J by 13 bases, with 19 bases left in between. Germline CDR1 MNHEY, CDR2 SMNVEV (reference sequence). The DNA for the CDR3 is TGTGCCAGCAGTTTGTTCCCTCGCAGGGGTCGTCAGTTCTTC. This encodes CASSLFPRRGRQFF.

The chain is built from TRBV28 and TRBJ2-7, with D possibly TRBD1 on 5 matching bases. Trimming took off 8 bases at V and 6 bases at J, with 20 bases between the two ends. In germline, CDR1 is MDHEN, CDR2 SYDVKM. The CDR3 runs to 14 residues. CDR3 protein: CASVSAGILFEQYF. The CDR3 region has the DNA TGTGCCAGCGTCTCCGCAGGGATTCTCTTCGAGCAGTACTTC.

In its sample, this clonotype was seen a few times. DNA of the CDR3: TGCAGTGCCCCGCCCGGGGGTCGTAGCGCTGAAGCTTTCTTT. This sequence encodes CSAPPGGRSAEAFF. This chain uses TRBV20-1 with TRBJ1-1; D is perhaps TRBD1 (5 bases). Trimming took 6 bases from V and 6 from J, leaving 20 bases between them. Germline CDR1 and CDR2: DFQATT and SNEGSKA (reference sequence). This CDR3 is built from 14 residues.

There are many counts of this clonotype. V is TRBV18 and J is TRBJ2-7; D might be TRBD2 (7 bases). V gave up 2 bases and J gave up 3 bases, with 14 bases separating them. Germline V lookup: CDR1 KGHSH, CDR2 LQKENI. This CDR3 spans 15 amino acids. Here the CDR3 reads CASSPKRGANYEQYF. In DNA form, the CDR3 reads TGTGCCAGCTCACCAAAACGGGGGGCCAACTACGAGCAGTACTTC.

This clonotype was seen a few times. CDR3 sequence reads: CASSFPLTSGRTDTQYF. The DNA of the CDR3 is TGTGCCAGCAGCTTCCCCCTCACTAGCGGGAGAACAGATACGCAGTATTTT. The rearrangement uses TRBV7-9 and TRBJ2-3; TRBD2 aligns across 11 bases. The length of the CDR3 is 17 residues. V lost 3 bases to trimming and J lost 3 bases; unmatched junction nucleotides: 8. Germline CDR1 reads SEHNR; CDR2 reads FQNEAQ (reference sequence).

This clonotype was found many times. The rearrangement links TRBV7-2 to TRBJ1-1, with D possibly TRBD1 on 6 matching bases. This CDR3 is 15 amino acids long. Germline CDR1 reads SGHTA; CDR2 reads FQGNSA. V dropped 4 bases and J dropped 0 bases, with 12 bases sitting between them. The CDR3 region has the DNA TGTGCCAGCAGCTGGACAGAATACATGAACACTGAAGCTTTCTTT. Protein sequence: CASSWTEYMNTEAFF.

Turning to this clonotype: With a much larger clone just one base away, this may be a read error. The chain recombines TRBV5-7 with TRBJ1-1; perhaps TRBD1 as D (5 bases). TRBV5-7 is an ORF, and what it does is uncertain. V gave up 0 bases and J gave up 4 bases, with 13 bases separating them. CDR3 length equals 15 residues. Here the CDR3 DNA reads TGTGCCAGCAGCTTGGGGGACGGAATGATCACTGAAGCTTTCTTT. This translates into CASSLGDGMITEAFF.